The present entry profiles one T cell receptor beta chain with its context. Its target is not known. The CDR3 runs to 15 residues. V was shortened by 4 bases and J by 1 base, with 14 bases between the two germline ends. Germline loops: CDR1 SNHLY, CDR2 FYNNEI. The data were obtained in a study of cytomegalovirus exposure and HLA in healthy donors. The study, taken as a whole, reports: Reportedly, fewer N-insertions than the roughly 600-donor mean appeared in an Asian-associated ancestry cluster in a later analysis. Cytomegalovirus-associated TCR beta chains were listed, numbering more than 150.

It was with 60 Vbeta and 13 Jbeta primers that the PCR ran. The protocol was immunoSEQ multiplex PCR, while the TCRdb copy is restricted to in-frame clones and leaves out a portion. The sample includes about 65,000 clones, around 62% of them seen just once. The TCR sequence derives from a man aged 25 to 40 in good health and CMV-seronegative. V is TRBV2 and J is TRBJ2-7; D ambiguous. The sample consisted of PBMCs. DNA of the CDR3: TGTGCCAGCAGTGTCGAAAAGAGCCTATCCTACGAGCAGTACTTC. It is translated as CASSVEKSLSYEQYF.